This paragraph reports one T cell receptor beta chain. The data were obtained in a study of blood T cell repertoires in COVID-19. This CDR3 has 13 residues. Trimming removed 7 bases at V and 4 bases at J, with 12 bases between. Germline values: CDR1 KGHDR, CDR2 SFDVKD. Profiling relied on immunoSEQ multiplex PCR, and the TCRdb table lists in-frame clones only, not all of them. The sample includes 100,000 to 150,000 clones, around nine tenths of them seen just once. Sequencing was carried out using peripheral blood. The origin of this receptor is a human donor in a cohort sampled during active COVID-19. The chain employs TRBV24-1 and TRBJ1-1; the D is unclear. DNA for the CDR3: TGTGCCACCAGAACGGTCGGCGGCACTGAAGCTTTCTTT. It translates to CATRTVGGTEAFF.